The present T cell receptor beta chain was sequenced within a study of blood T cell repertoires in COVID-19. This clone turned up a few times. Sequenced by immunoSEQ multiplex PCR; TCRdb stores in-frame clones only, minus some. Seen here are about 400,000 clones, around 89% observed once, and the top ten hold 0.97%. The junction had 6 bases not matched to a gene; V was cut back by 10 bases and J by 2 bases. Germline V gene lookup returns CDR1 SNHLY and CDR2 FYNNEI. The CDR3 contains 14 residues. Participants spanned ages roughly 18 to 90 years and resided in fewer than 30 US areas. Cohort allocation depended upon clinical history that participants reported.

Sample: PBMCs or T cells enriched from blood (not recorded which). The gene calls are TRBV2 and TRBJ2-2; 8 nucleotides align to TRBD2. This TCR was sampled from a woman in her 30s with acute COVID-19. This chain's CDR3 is CATRLASNTGELFF. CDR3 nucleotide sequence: TGTGCCACCAGACTAGCGTCTAACACCGGGGAGCTGTTTTTT.